The 21 T cell receptor beta chains given below trace back to one sample, sequenced in a study of cytomegalovirus exposure and HLA in healthy donors. The PCR contained 60 Vbeta and 13 Jbeta primers. Clones were sequenced by immunoSEQ multiplex PCR, and TCRdb holds only the in-frame ones, with some missing. The table includes about 140,000 clones, over 65% detected once. Specimen: PBMCs. The receptors derive from a woman younger than 45 in good health and CMV-seronegative.

The rearrangement uses TRBV7-3 and TRBJ2-1; no clear D gene. V gave up 5 bases and J gave up 5 bases, with 16 bases separating them. Germline CDR1 and CDR2: SGHTA and FQGTGA. CDR3 length: 15 amino acids. DNA for the CDR3: TGTGCCAGCAGCCGTACCGGGTCTCAAAACAATGAGCAGTTCTTC. Protein: CASSRTGSQNNEQFF.

V gene TRBV7-8 combines with J gene TRBJ1-3, with D uncertain. Germline loops: CDR1 SGHVS, CDR2 FQNEAQ. The ends were cut back, 5 bases at V and 4 bases at J, with 6 bases in the middle. This CDR3 has 12 residues. The CDR3 loop is CASSRSGNTIYF. CDR3 nucleotides: TGTGCCAGCAGCCGTTCCGGAAACACCATATATTTT.

The chain is built from TRBV2 and TRBJ2-6; 9 bases match TRBD2. Germline-derived CDR1 and CDR2 are SNHLY and FYNNEI. V was pared by 5 bases and J by 3 bases, with 8 bases of the junction left unmatched. The CDR3 length is 17 residues. CDR3 sequence reads: CASSQYGLASGANVLTF. CDR3 sequence (DNA): TGTGCCAGCAGTCAATACGGACTAGCGAGTGGGGCCAACGTCCTGACTTTC.

This clone came up once. This sequence joins TRBV5-4 and TRBJ2-1, with D possibly matching TRBD2 (5 bases). The CDR3 runs to 16 residues. The germline V and J ends were trimmed by 3 bases and 8 bases, with 21 bases remaining between them. Germline loops: CDR1 SGHNT, CDR2 YYREEE (reference sequence). The CDR3 nucleotides are TGTGCCAGCAGCTCCGGGGTAGGGCCGTACAATGATGAGCAGTTCTTC. It encodes CASSSGVGPYNDEQFF.

This clone has only a few counts. V gene TRBV19 combines with J gene TRBJ1-6, with D perhaps matching TRBD1 (6 bases). This CDR3 is built from 15 residues. Germline V lookup: CDR1 LNHDA, CDR2 SQIVND (reference sequence). The V gene lost 3 bases and the J gene lost 7 bases, with 13 bases spanning the gap. CDR3 DNA: TGTGCCAGTAGTATGGGGAACAGGGTGAATTCACCCCTCCACTTT. As protein: CASSMGNRVNSPLHF. The full variable domain, with the rest looked up from reference TRBV19 and TRBJ1-6, is DGGITQSPKYLFRKEGQNVTLSCEQNLNHDAMYWYRQDPGQGLRLIYYSQIVNDFQKGDIAEGYSVSREKKESFPLTVTSAQKNPTAFYLCASSMGNRVNSPLHFGNGTRLTVT.

This clone was found once. CDR3 sequence (DNA): TGTGCCAGCAGCCTGACAGTTCTTAATTCACCCCTCCACTTT. It translates to CASSLTVLNSPLHF. The chain couples TRBV13 to TRBJ1-6; a possible D gene is TRBD1 (5 bases). Trimming stripped 5 bases from V and 6 bases from J, with 11 bases between. CDR3 length equals 14 residues. Per germline, CDR1 PRHDT and CDR2 FYEKMQ (reference sequence).

The chain links TRBV19 to TRBJ2-5; TRBD1 might be the D (5 bases). Germline V CDR1 and CDR2: LNHDA, SQIVND (reference sequence). Trimming left V 6 bases short and J 8 bases short, with 19 bases between. This CDR3 is built from 14 residues. The CDR3: CASRPTWGRHTQYF. The DNA for the CDR3 is TGTGCCAGTAGGCCTACGTGGGGCCGTCATACCCAGTACTTC.

The rearrangement links TRBV11-3 to TRBJ2-5; 7 bases line up with TRBD1. Per germline, CDR1 SGHNT and CDR2 YENEEA. Losses at the gene ends were 1 base for V and 2 bases for J; bases not matched to a gene: 1. The length of the CDR3 is 14 residues. As DNA, the CDR3 is TGTGCCAGCAGCTTAGGGACAGGACAAGAGACCCAGTACTTC. Translation gives CASSLGTGQETQYF.

The J gene is TRBJ2-3, the V gene TRBV6-1; D possibly corresponds to TRBD2 (5 bases). Germline assignment: CDR1 MNHNS and CDR2 SASEGT. The CDR3 totals 14 residues. The V end was cut by 7 bases, the J end by 1 base, with 12 bases between. The CDR3 DNA is TGTGCCAGCACCCTTCTCGGGGGCACAGATACGCAGTATTTT. It specifies CASTLLGGTDTQYF.

The CDR3 DNA reads as TGTGCCACCAGCAGAATCCGGACAGATACGCAGTATTTT. This encodes CATSRIRTDTQYF. J is TRBJ2-3 and V is TRBV15; the D is unclear. The CDR3 is made up of 13 amino acids. V was pared by 2 bases and J by 3 bases, with 6 bases between. Germline CDR1 and CDR2: LNHNV and YYDKDF (reference sequence).

CDR3 amino acids: CASTLGGSYNEQFF. CDR3 coding DNA: TGTGCCAGCACCCTAGGGGGCAGTTACAATGAGCAGTTCTTC. The chain is built from TRBV13 and TRBJ2-1, with 7 bases lining up with TRBD1. The CDR3 has 14 residues. Per germline, CDR1 PRHDT and CDR2 FYEKMQ (reference sequence). V lost 7 bases, J lost 4 bases, and 7 bases stayed unmatched.

This clone has only a few counts. V and J are TRBV2 and TRBJ2-5, with D tentatively TRBD1 (7 bases). V was trimmed by 4 bases and J by 5 bases, leaving 14 bases between them. The CDR3 spans 14 residues. Germline V gene data show CDR1 as SNHLY and CDR2 as FYNNEI. The CDR3 region is CASSGEPGGETQYF. The CDR3 DNA follows: TGTGCCAGCAGTGGGGAGCCAGGGGGGGAGACCCAGTACTTC. Together with reference TRBV2 and TRBJ2-5, the CDR3 gives the full variable domain: EPEVTQTPSHQVTQMGQEVILRCVPISNHLYFYWYRQILGQKVEFLVSFYNNEISEKSEIFDDQFSVERPDGSNFTLKIRSTKLEDSAMYFCASSGEPGGETQYFGPGTRLLVL.

In nucleotides, the CDR3 is TGTGCCAGCAGGGGTCTAGCGAGAGTAGAGACCCAGTACTTC. Translating gives CASRGLARVETQYF. V usage is TRBV2 and J usage is TRBJ2-5; tentative D call: TRBD2 (6 bases). The CDR3 has 14 residues. Germline CDR1 SNHLY, CDR2 FYNNEI. V lost 6 bases and J 4 bases, leaving 15 bases between the germline ends.

V and J are TRBV5-1 and TRBJ2-5; 9 nucleotides match TRBD2. The CDR3 covers 15 residues. Germline V gene sequence: CDR1 SGHRS, CDR2 YFSETQ. The V and J ends lost 4 bases and 2 bases, in that order; junction bases with no gene match: 6. CDR3 sequence: CASSLQTSGQETQYF. CDR3 nucleotide sequence: TGCGCCAGCAGCCTCCAGACTAGCGGTCAAGAGACCCAGTACTTC.

The J gene is TRBJ2-5, the V gene TRBV12-5; TRBD2 aligns across 11 bases. The CDR3 totals 18 residues. The trim removed 1 base at V and 5 bases at J, leaving 12 bases unmatched. Germline V gives CDR1 LGHNT, CDR2 FRNRAP. The CDR3 bases are TGTGCTAGTGGTTTGGCGTCTAGCGGGAGGCTAGGGGGGGAGACCCAGTACTTC. It specifies CASGLASSGRLGGETQYF.

The genes are TRBV27 and TRBJ2-5, with 12 bases matching TRBD2. Germline V CDR1 and CDR2: MNHEY, SMNVEV (reference sequence). The CDR3 has 17 residues. The V and J ends lost 0 bases and 5 bases, in that order; junction bases with no gene match: 7. The chain's CDR3 is CASSLSTSGRVWETQYF. The CDR3 region has the DNA TGTGCCAGCAGTTTATCGACTAGCGGGAGAGTTTGGGAGACCCAGTACTTC.

The chain carries TRBV11-2 and TRBJ2-7; weak D call: TRBD1 (5 bases). The CDR3 has 15 residues. V shed 5 bases and J shed 0 bases, with 14 bases lying between them. The germline V gene encodes CDR1 SGHAT and CDR2 FQNNGV. CDR3 residues: CASSPGPDTSYEQYF. For the CDR3, the DNA is TGTGCCAGCAGCCCGGGTCCGGACACCTCCTACGAGCAGTACTTC. The whole variable domain, remainder taken from reference TRBV11-2 and TRBJ2-7, is EAGVAQSPRYKIIEKRQSVAFWCNPISGHATLYWYQQILGQGPKLLIQFQNNGVVDDSQLPKDRFSAERLKGVDSTLKIQPAKLEDSAVYLCASSPGPDTSYEQYFGPGTRLTVT.

The CDR3 DNA reads TGTGCCAGCATGGGAAGCGGGGGGAGGGGCATTCAGTACTTC. Residues: CASMGSGGRGIQYF. The rearrangement uses TRBV2 and TRBJ2-4; 9 bases are a match to TRBD2. From germline, CDR1 is SNHLY and CDR2 FYNNEI. CDR3 length: 14 amino acids. V gave up 7 bases and J gave up 9 bases; unmatched junction bases: 10.

For this clone: Other DNA variants within this sample encode the same CDR3. This chain links TRBV18 with TRBJ1-1; tentatively, D is TRBD1 (6 bases). V was trimmed by 2 bases and J by 4 bases, leaving 11 bases between them. CDR1 and CDR2 (germline): KGHSH, LQKENI. CDR3 size: 14 residues. CDR3 sequence reads: CASSPRGTGTEAFF. The DNA of the CDR3 is TGTGCCAGCTCACCAAGGGGGACGGGCACTGAAGCTTTCTTT.

Concerning this clone: Other DNA sequences within the sample encode an identical CDR3. The CDR3 spells CASRQGSYEQYV. In DNA form, the CDR3 reads TGTGCCAGTAGACAGGGATCCTACGAGCAGTACGTC. The chain uses TRBV6-1 and TRBJ2-7; the match to TRBD1 covers 7 bases. The CDR3 has 12 amino acids. Trimming at V came to 9 bases and at J to 1 base, leaving 3 bases not matched to a gene. Germline lookup yields CDR1 MNHNS and CDR2 SASEGT.

This clone was seen only once. This chain joins TRBV28 and TRBJ2-2; D gene unclear. Germline V gene lookup returns CDR1 MDHEN and CDR2 SYDVKM. The CDR3 runs 15 residues. Trimming took 4 bases from V and 6 from J, leaving 15 bases between them. Here the CDR3 DNA reads TGTGCCAGCAGTTCCCCCGGAGCCCGCGCCGGGGAGCTGTTTTTT. It specifies CASSSPGARAGELFF. The full variable domain, rest sourced from reference TRBV28 and TRBJ2-2, is DVKVTQSSRYLVKRTGEKVFLECVQDMDHENMFWYRQDPGLGLRLIYFSYDVKMKEKGDIPEGYSVSREKKERFSLILESASTNQTSMYLCASSSPGARAGELFFGEGSRLTVL.